The 9 T cell receptor beta chains given below trace back to one sample, sequenced in a study of CD8 T cells in ankylosing spondylitis. Via MiXCR, TCRdb re-called the 5' RACE reads, giving one row per CDR3 protein. The sample holds about 240,000 distinct CDR3 sequences, roughly a tenth seen once. Sequenced input: blood, either unsorted or a sorted T cell fraction (not recorded which). These receptors all come from a male donor with ankylosing spondylitis or in good health (not recorded which).

This clonotype was detected ten times or more. The chain combines TRBV5-1 with TRBJ1-1; D is possibly TRBD1 (5 bases). The CDR3 runs 14 residues. The germline CDR1 and CDR2 sequences are SGHRS and YFSETQ. V dropped 3 bases and J dropped 2 bases, with 11 bases sitting between them. CDR3 loop: CASSYEGVNTEAFF. The CDR3 nucleotides read TGCGCCAGCAGCTACGAAGGGGTCAACACTGAAGCTTTCTTT.

This clonotype has at least ten counts. The rearrangement links TRBV3-1 to TRBJ1-1, with D uncertain. Germline CDR1 reads LGHDT; CDR2 reads YNNKEL (reference sequence). The CDR3 has 16 amino acids. Trimming took 1 base from V and 5 from J, leaving 17 bases between them. The CDR3 region has the DNA TGTGCCAGCAGCCAAGCGCGGACCTCAAGGAGAACTGAAGCTTTCTTT. Its protein product is CASSQARTSRRTEAFF.

The J gene is TRBJ1-1, the V gene TRBV24-1; D is possibly TRBD1 (5 bases). The germline CDR1 and CDR2 sequences are KGHDR and SFDVKD. CDR3 length: 11 amino acids. Trimming left V 10 bases short and J 5 bases short, with 10 bases between. DNA of the CDR3: TGTGCCACGGTTGGGGGGACTGAAGCTTTCTTT. This codes for CATVGGTEAFF.

The chain links TRBV4-1 to TRBJ2-7; 11 bases match TRBD2. The CDR3 extends over 20 amino acids. Trimming at V came to 3 bases and at J to 0 bases, leaving 16 bases not matched to a gene. The V gene's germline CDR1 is MGHRA and CDR2 YSYEKL. CDR3 in DNA: TGCGCCAGCAGCCATCCCCCCGGGACTAGCGGCCCTAGGAGCTCCTACGAGCAGTACTTC. This translates into CASSHPPGTSGPRSSYEQYF.

This clonotype was recorded at least ten times. The rearrangement uses TRBV12-3 or TRBV12-4 and TRBJ1-5, with 9 bases matching TRBD1. Germline trimming cut 6 bases from V and 4 bases from J; bases unmatched to any gene: 13. The CDR3 totals 17 residues. CDR3 sequence (DNA): TGTGCCAGCAGCCTACCCGGGACAGGGCAACAAAATCAGCCCCAGCATTTT. Translated, it gives CASSLPGTGQQNQPQHF.

This clonotype has just a few counts. The rearrangement uses TRBV7-6 and TRBJ2-6; D is unclear. Germline V gene lookup returns CDR1 SGHVS and CDR2 FNYEAQ. The CDR3 runs to 17 residues. V lost 5 bases and J 1 base, leaving 15 bases between the germline ends. For the CDR3, the DNA is TGTGCCAGCAGCGAGGCACGGGCTTTTTCTGGGGCCAACGTCCTGACTTTC. Its protein product is CASSEARAFSGANVLTF.

Many counts were recorded for this clonotype. V and J are TRBV3-1 and TRBJ1-1, with a weak D call TRBD1 (6 bases). The V gene's germline CDR1 is LGHDT and CDR2 YNNKEL (reference sequence). CDR3 size: 15 residues. Between the trimmed V and J ends, which lost 7 bases and 1 base, there was a span of 16 bases. This CDR3 is CASNRGGTRNTEAFF. Here the CDR3 DNA reads TGTGCCAGCAACCGGGGGGGGACACGGAACACTGAAGCTTTCTTT.

In this sample, this clonotype turned up many times. The chain carries TRBV20-1 and TRBJ2-7, with a tentative D call TRBD2 (6 bases). Trimming left V 1 base short and J 0 bases short, with 16 bases between. The CDR3 consists of 16 residues. In germline, CDR1 is DFQATT, CDR2 SNEGSKA (reference sequence). For the CDR3, the DNA is TGCAGTGCTAGAGCAGATTGGGCGGGACCCTCCTACGAGCAGTACTTC. Protein sequence: CSARADWAGPSYEQYF.

In its sample, this clonotype was seen many times. The rearrangement uses TRBV7-2 and TRBJ2-1; no firm D call. Per germline, CDR1 SGHTA and CDR2 FQGNSA. Deletions cut 0 bases from V and 0 bases from J, with 9 bases between. The CDR3 runs to 16 residues. The CDR3 region has the DNA TGTGCCAGCAGCTTAGCGCTAGGCAGCTCCTACAATGAGCAGTTCTTC. Its protein product is CASSLALGSSYNEQFF.